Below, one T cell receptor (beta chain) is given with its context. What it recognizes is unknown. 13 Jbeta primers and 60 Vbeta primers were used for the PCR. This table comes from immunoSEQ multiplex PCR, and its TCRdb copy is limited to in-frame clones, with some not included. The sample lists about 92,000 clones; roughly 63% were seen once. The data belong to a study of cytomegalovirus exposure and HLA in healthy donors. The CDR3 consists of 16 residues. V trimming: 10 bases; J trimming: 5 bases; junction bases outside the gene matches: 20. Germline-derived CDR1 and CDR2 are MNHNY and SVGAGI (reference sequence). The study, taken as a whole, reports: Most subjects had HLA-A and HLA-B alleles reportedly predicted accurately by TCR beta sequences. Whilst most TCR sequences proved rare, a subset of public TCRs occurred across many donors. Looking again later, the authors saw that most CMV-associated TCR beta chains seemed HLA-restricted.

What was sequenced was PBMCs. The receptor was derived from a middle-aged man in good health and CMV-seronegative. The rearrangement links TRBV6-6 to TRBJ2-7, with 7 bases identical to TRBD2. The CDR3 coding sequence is TGTGCCACCAGAGGCTGGGGGGGTACCTTGGACCACGAGCAGTACTTC. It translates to CATRGWGGTLDHEQYF.